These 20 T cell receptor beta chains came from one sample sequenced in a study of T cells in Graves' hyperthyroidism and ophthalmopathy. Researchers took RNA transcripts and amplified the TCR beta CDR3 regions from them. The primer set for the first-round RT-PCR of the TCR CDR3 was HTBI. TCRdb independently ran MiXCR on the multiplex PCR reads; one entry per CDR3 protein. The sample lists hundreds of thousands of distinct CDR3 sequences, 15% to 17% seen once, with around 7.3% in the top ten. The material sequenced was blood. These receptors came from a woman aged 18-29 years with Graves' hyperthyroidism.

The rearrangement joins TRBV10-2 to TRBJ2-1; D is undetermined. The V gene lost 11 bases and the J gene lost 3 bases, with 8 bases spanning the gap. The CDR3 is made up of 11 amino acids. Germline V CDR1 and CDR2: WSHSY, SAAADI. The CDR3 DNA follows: TGCGCCGTTCGGAACTACAATGAGCAGTTCTTC. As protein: CAVRNYNEQFF.

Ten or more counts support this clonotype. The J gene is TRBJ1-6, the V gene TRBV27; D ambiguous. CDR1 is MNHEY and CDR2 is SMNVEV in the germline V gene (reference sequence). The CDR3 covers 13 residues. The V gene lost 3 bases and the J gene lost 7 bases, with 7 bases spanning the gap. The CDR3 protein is CASSFGLNSPLHF. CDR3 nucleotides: TGTGCCAGCAGTTTTGGGCTCAATTCACCCCTCCACTTT.

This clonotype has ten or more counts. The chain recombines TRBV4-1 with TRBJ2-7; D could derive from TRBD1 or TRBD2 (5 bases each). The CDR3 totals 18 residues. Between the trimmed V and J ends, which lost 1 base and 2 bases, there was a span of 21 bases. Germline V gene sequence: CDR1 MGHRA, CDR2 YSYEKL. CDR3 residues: CASSQGGVGLPIPYEQYF. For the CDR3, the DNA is TGCGCCAGCAGCCAAGGGGGAGTGGGGCTCCCGATCCCCTACGAGCAGTACTTC.

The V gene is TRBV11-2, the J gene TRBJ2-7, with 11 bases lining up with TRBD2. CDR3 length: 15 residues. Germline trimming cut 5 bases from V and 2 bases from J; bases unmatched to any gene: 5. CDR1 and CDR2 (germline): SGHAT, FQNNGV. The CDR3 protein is CASSKLAGVPYEQYF. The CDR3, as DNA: TGTGCCAGCAGCAAACTAGCGGGAGTACCCTACGAGCAGTACTTC.

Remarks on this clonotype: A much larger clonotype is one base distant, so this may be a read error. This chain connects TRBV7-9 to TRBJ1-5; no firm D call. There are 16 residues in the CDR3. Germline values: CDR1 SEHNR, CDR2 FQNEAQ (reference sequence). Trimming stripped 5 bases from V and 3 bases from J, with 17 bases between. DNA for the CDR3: TGTGCCAGCAGCCCAGAGGGAGGTCGGGCCAATCAGCCCCAGCATTTT. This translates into CASSPEGGRANQPQHF.

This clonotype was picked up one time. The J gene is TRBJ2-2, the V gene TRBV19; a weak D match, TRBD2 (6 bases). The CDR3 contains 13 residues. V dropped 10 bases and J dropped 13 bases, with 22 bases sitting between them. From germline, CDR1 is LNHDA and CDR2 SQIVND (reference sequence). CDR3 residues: CATSGGYGFRLFF. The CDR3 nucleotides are TGTGCCACTTCCGGAGGGTACGGGTTTAGGCTGTTTTTT.

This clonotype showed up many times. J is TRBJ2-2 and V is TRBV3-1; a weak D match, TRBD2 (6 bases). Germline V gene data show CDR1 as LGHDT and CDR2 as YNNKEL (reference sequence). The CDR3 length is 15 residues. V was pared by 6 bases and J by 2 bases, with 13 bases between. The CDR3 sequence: CASSQRVLNTGELFF. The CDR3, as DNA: TGTGCCAGCAGTCAGCGGGTCCTCAACACCGGGGAGCTGTTTTTT. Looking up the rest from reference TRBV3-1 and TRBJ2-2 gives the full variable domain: DTAVSQTPKYLVTQMGNDKSIKCEQNLGHDTMYWYKQDSKKFLKIMFSYNNKELIINETVPNRFSPKSPDKAHLNLHINSLELGDSAVYFCASSQRVLNTGELFFGEGSRLTVL.

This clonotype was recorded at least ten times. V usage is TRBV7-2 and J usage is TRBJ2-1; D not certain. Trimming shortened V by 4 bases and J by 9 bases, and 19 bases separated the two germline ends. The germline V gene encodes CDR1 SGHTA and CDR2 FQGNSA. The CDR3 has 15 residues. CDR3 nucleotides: TGTGCCAGCAGCTCACGCCTTAGTTTGGTGGGTGAGCAGTTCTTC. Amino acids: CASSSRLSLVGEQFF. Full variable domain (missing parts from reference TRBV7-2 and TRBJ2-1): GAGVSQSPSNKVTEKGKDVELRCDPISGHTALYWYRQSLGQGLEFLIYFQGNSAPDKSGLPSDRFSAERTGGSVSTLTIQRTQQEDSAVYLCASSSRLSLVGEQFFGPGTRLTVL.

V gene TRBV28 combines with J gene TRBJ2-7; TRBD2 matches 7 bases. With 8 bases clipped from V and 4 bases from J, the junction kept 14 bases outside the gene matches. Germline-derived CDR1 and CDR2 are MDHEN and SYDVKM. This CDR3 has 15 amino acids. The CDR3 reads CASCVGGLVSYEQYF. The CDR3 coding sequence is TGTGCCAGCTGCGTCGGCGGACTAGTGAGTTACGAGCAGTACTTC.

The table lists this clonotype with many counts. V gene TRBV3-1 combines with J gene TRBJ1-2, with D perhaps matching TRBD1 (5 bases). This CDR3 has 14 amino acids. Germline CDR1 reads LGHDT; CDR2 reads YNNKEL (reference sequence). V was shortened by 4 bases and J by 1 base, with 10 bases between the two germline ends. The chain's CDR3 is CASSPRVINYGYTF. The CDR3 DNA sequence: TGTGCCAGCAGCCCCAGGGTCATTAACTATGGCTACACCTTC.

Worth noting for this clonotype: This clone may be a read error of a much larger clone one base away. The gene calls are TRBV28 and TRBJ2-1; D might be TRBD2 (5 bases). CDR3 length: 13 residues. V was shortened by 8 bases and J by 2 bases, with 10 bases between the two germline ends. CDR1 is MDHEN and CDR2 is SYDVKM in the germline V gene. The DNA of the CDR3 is TGTGCCAGCCGGAGCGGTGCCTACAATGAGCAGTTCTTC. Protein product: CASRSGAYNEQFF.

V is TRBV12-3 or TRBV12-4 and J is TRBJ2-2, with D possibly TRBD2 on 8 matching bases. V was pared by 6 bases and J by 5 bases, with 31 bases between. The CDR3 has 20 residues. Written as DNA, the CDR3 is TGTGCCAGCAGGAGGGGCGGACAGGCTTTAGCGGGATTCAAGACCGGGGAGCTGTTTTTT. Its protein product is CASRRGGQALAGFKTGELFF.

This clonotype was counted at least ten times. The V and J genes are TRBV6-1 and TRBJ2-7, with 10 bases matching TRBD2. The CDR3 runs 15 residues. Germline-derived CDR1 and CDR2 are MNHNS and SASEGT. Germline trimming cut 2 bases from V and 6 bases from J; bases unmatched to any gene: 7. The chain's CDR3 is CASSELQRGGGEQYF. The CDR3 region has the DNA TGTGCCAGCAGTGAACTTCAGCGGGGGGGCGGCGAGCAGTACTTC.

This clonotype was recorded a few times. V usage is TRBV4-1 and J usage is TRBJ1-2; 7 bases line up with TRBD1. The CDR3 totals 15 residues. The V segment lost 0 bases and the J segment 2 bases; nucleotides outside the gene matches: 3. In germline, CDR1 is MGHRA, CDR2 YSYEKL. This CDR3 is CASSQDRGRNYGYTF. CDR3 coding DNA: TGCGCCAGCAGCCAAGATAGGGGGCGGAACTATGGCTACACCTTC.

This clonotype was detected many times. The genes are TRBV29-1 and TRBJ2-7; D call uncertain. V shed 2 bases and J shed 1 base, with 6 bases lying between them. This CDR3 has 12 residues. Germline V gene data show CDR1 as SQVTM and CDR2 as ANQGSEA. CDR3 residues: CSVELGSYEQYF. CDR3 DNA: TGCAGCGTTGAACTGGGTTCCTACGAGCAGTACTTC.

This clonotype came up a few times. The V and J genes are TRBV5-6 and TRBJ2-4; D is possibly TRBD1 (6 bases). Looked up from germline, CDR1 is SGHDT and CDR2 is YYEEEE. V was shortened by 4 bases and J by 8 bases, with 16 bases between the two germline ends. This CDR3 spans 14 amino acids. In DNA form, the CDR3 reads TGTGCCAGCAGCCTGACAGGTCTAGGGGACATTCAGTACTTC. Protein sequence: CASSLTGLGDIQYF.

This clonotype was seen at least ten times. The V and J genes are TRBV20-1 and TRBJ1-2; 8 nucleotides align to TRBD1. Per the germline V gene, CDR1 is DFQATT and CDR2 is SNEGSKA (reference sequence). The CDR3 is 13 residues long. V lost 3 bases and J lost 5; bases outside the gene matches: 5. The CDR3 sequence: CSARVTGGYGYTF. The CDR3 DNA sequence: TGCAGTGCTAGGGTCACAGGGGGGTATGGCTACACCTTC.

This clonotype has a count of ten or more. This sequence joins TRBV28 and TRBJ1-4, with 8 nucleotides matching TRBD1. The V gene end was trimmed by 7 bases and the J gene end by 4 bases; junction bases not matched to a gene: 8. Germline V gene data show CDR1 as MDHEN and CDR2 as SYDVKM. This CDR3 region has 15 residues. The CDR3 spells CASIPMTGVNEKLFF. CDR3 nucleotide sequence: TGTGCCAGCATCCCGATGACAGGGGTTAATGAAAAACTGTTTTTT.

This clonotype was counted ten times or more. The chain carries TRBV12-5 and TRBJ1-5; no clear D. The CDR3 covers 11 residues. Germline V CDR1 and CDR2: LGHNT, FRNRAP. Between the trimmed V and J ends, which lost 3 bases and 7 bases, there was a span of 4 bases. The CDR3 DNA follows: TGTGCTAGTGGTTTTGGCCAGCCCCAGCATTTT. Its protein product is CASGFGQPQHF.

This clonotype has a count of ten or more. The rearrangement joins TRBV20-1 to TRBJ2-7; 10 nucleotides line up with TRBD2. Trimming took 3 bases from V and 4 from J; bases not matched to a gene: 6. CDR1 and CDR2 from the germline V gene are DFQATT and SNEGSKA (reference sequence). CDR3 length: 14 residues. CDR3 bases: TGCAGTGCTAGTGGGCCTAGCGGGAGTTACGAGCAGTACTTC. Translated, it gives CSASGPSGSYEQYF.